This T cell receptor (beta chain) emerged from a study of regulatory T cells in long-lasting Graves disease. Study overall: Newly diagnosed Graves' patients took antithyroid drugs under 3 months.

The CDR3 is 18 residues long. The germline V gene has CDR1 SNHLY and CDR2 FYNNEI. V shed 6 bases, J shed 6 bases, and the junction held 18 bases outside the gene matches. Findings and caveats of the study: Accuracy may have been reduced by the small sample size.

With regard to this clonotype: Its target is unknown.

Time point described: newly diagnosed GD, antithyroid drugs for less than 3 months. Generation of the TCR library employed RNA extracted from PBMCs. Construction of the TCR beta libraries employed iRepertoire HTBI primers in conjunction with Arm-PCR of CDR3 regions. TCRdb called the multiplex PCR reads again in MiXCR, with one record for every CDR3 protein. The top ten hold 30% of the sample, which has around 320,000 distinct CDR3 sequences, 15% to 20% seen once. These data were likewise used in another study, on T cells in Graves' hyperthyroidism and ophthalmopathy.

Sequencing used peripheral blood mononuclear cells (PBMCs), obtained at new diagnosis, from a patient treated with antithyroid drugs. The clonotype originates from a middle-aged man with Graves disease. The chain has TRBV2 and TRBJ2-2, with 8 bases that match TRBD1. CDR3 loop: CASSLTLQGAGAPGELFF. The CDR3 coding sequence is TGTGCCAGCAGCTTAACACTCCAGGGGGCAGGGGCCCCCGGGGAGCTGTTTTTT. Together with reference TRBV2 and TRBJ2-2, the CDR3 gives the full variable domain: EPEVTQTPSHQVTQMGQEVILRCVPISNHLYFYWYRQILGQKVEFLVSFYNNEISEKSEIFDDQFSVERPDGSNFTLKIRSTKLEDSAMYFCASSLTLQGAGAPGELFFGEGSRLTVL.